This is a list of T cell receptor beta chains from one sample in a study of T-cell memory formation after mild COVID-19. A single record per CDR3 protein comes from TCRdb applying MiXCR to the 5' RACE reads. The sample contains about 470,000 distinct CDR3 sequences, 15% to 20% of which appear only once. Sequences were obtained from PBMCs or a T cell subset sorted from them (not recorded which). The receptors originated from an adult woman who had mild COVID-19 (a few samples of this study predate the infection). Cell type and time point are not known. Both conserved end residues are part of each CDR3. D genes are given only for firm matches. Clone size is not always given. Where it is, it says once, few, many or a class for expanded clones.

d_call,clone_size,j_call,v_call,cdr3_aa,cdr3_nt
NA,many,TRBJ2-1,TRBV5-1,CASSLGAGSSYNEQFF,TGCGCCAGCAGCTTGGGGGCAGGGAGCTCCTACAATGAGCAGTTCTTC
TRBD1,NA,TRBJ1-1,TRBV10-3,CAISGSGGTEAFF,TGTGCCATCAGTGGGTCAGGGGGCACTGAAGCTTTCTTT
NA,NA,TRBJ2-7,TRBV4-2,CASSQDEGGTANSYEQYF,TGTGCCAGCAGCCAAGATGAGGGCGGGACAGCGAACTCCTACGAGCAGTACTTC
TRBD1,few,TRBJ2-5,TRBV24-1,CATSDSGQGQETQYF,TGTGCCACCAGTGACTCGGGACAGGGCCAAGAGACCCAGTACTTC
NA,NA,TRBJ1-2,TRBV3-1,CASSQSGGLGYTF,TGTGCCAGCAGCCAATCTGGAGGGTTGGGCTACACCTTC
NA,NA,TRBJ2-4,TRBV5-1,CARGGLTVAKNIQYF,TGCGCCAGGGGAGGTCTGACGGTAGCCAAAAACATTCAGTACTTC
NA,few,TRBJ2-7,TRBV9,CASSVASAASYEQYF,TGTGCCAGCAGCGTAGCGTCGGCCGCATCCTACGAGCAGTACTTC
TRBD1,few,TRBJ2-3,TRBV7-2,CASSVQGAVGTDTQYF,TGTGCCAGCAGCGTTCAGGGGGCCGTCGGCACAGATACGCAGTATTTT
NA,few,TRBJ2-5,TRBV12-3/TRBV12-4,CASSFRQPEETQYF,TGTGCCAGCAGCTTCCGACAGCCCGAAGAGACCCAGTACTTC
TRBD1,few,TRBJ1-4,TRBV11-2,CASSPGQSESEKLFF,TGTGCCAGCAGCCCGGGACAGTCGGAAAGTGAAAAACTGTTTTTT
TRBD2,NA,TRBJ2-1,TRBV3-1,CASKIAGGPNEQFF,TGTGCCAGCAAAATAGCGGGAGGGCCCAATGAGCAGTTCTTC
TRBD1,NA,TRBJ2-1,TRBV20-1,CSARQGDSYNEQFF,TGCAGTGCGAGACAGGGGGACTCCTACAATGAGCAGTTCTTC
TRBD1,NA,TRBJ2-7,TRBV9,CASSVAGQGGYEQYF,TGTGCCAGCAGCGTAGCGGGACAGGGGGGCTACGAGCAGTACTTC
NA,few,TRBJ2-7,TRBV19,CASSMVAWPSSYEQYF,TGTGCCAGTAGTATGGTGGCGTGGCCTAGCTCCTACGAGCAGTACTTC
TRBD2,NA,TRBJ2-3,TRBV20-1,CSARQGLAGGLSQYF,TGCAGTGCTAGACAGGGACTAGCGGGGGGATTGTCGCAGTATTTT
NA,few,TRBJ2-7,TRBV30,CAWSVFLPATSDEQYF,TGTGCCTGGAGTGTATTCCTCCCGGCCACTTCGGACGAGCAGTACTTC
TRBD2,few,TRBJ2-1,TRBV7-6,CASSLVPRGRTWEQFF,TGTGCCAGCAGCTTAGTCCCACGCGGGAGGACTTGGGAGCAGTTCTTC
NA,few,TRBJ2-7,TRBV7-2,CASSLWNYEQYF,TGTGCCAGCAGCCTCTGGAACTACGAGCAGTACTTC
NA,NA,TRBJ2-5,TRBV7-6,CASSYGREVGETQYF,TGTGCCAGCAGCTATGGCAGGGAGGTAGGAGAGACCCAGTACTTC
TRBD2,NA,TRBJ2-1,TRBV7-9,CASSLGSGVSYNEQFF,TGTGCCAGCAGCTTAGGGAGCGGGGTGTCCTACAATGAGCAGTTCTTC
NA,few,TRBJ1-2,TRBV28,CASSLQVSNYGYTF,TGTGCCAGCAGTTTACAGGTTTCTAACTATGGCTACACCTTC
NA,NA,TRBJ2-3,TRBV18,CASSLTKVSTDTQYF,TGTGCCAGCTCACTAACCAAGGTCTCCACAGATACGCAGTATTTT
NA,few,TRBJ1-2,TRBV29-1,CSVTKTGDYGYTF,TGCAGCGTCACAAAGACAGGCGACTATGGCTACACCTTC
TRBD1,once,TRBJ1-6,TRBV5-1,CASSVGQGFPLHF,TGCGCCAGCAGCGTGGGACAGGGTTTCCCCCTCCACTTT
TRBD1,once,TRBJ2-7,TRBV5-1,CASSSGTGWSYEQYF,TGCGCCAGCAGCTCCGGGACAGGGTGGTCCTACGAGCAGTACTTC
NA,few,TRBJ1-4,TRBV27,CASSPQVLAEKLFF,TGTGCCAGCAGTCCCCAGGTCCTCGCGGAAAAACTGTTTTTT
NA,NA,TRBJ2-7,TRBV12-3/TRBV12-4,CASRVLGPPYEQYF,TGTGCCAGCAGGGTGTTGGGGCCCCCTTACGAGCAGTACTTC
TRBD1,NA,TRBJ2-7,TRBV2,CASSGRWDRAHREEYF,TGTGCCAGCAGTGGGAGGTGGGACAGGGCCCACCGGGAGGAGTACTTC
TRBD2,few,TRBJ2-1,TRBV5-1,CASSLPGTSWYNEQFF,TGCGCCAGCAGCTTGCCCGGGACTAGCTGGTACAATGAGCAGTTCTTC
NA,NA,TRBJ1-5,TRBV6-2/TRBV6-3,CASRQGNNQPQHF,TGTGCCAGCAGGCAGGGAAATAATCAGCCCCAGCATTTT
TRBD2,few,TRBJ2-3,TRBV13,CASSYSSGVSTDTQYF,TGTGCCAGCAGCTATTCTAGCGGGGTTAGCACAGATACGCAGTATTTT
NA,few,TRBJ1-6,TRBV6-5,CASSYGPYNSPLHF,TGTGCCAGCAGTTACGGTCCTTATAATTCACCCCTCCACTTT
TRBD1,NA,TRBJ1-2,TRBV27,CASSSPATGGFGYTF,TGTGCCAGCAGCTCCCCTGCGACAGGGGGCTTTGGCTACACCTTC
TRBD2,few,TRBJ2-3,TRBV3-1,CASSQRFSGGSRTDTQYF,TGTGCCAGCAGCCAGAGGTTTAGCGGGGGGTCTCGTACAGATACGCAGTATTTT
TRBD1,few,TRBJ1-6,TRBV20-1,CSARSDREGDYNSPLHF,TGCAGTGCTAGATCGGACAGGGAGGGGGATTATAATTCACCCCTCCACTTT
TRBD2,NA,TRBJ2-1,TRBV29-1,CSVEGELAGASLAYNEQFF,TGCAGCGTTGAGGGGGAACTAGCGGGAGCCTCTTTAGCCTACAATGAGCAGTTCTTC
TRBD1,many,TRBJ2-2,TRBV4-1,CASSRQGATNTGELFF,TGCGCCAGCAGCCGCCAGGGGGCTACGAACACCGGGGAGCTGTTTTTT
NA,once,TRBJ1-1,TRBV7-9,CASSPDMGGRTEAFF,TGTGCCAGCAGCCCCGATATGGGGGGCAGGACTGAAGCTTTCTTT
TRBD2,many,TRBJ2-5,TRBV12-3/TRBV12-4,CASSLRRGGSGFVRETQYF,TGTGCCAGCAGTTTAAGGCGGGGGGGTAGTGGTTTCGTCCGAGAGACCCAGTACTTC
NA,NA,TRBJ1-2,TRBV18,CASSPEVNYGYTF,TGTGCCAGCTCACCAGAAGTAAACTATGGCTACACCTTC